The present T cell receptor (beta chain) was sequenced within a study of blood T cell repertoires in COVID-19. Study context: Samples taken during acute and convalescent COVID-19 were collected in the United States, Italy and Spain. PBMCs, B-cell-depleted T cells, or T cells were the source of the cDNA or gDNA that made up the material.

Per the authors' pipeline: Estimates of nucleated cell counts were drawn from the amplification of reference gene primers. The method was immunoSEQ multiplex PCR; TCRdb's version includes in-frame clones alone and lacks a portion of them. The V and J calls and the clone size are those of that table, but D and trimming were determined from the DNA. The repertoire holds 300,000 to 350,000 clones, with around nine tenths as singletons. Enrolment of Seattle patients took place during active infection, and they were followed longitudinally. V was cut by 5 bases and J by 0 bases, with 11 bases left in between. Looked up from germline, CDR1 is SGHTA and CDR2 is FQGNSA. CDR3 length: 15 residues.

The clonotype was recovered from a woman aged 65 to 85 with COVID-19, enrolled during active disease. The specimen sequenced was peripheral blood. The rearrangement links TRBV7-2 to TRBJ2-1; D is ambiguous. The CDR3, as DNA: TGTGCCAGCAGCATGACTCCGAGCTCCTACAATGAGCAGTTCTTC. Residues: CASSMTPSSYNEQFF.